A single sample is the source of the 29 T cell receptor beta chains below, sequenced in a study of blood T cell repertoires in COVID-19 (dated by TCRdb to the early 2020s). Libraries were constructed by the immunoSEQ multiplex PCR assay. Sourced from immuneACCESS, this table was stored by TCRdb with only in-frame sequences that have V and J called. A share of the clones is absent; for the studies checked, an unresolved V gene accounts for under half, and the remainder has no known explanation. The sample table holds roughly 400,000 clones, of which approximately 90% were seen once. The top ten clonotypes cover around 0.94% of the sample. Sequencing was carried out using PBMCs or T cells enriched from blood (not recorded which). The receptors shown here come from a woman aged 40 to 50 who had been exposed to COVID-19.

The chain carries TRBV18 and TRBJ2-1, with TRBD1 matching 8 bases. CDR1 is KGHSH, CDR2 LQKENI, per germline. The CDR3 spans 16 residues. Trimming cost V 0 bases and J 7 bases; bases outside gene matches: 8. CDR3 protein: CASSPPVQGAYNEQFF. The CDR3 DNA sequence: TGTGCCAGCTCACCACCCGTCCAGGGGGCGTATAATGAGCAGTTCTTC.

The J gene is TRBJ2-2, the V gene TRBV19; 14 bases are a match to TRBD2. This CDR3 is built from 17 residues. Germline-derived CDR1 and CDR2 are LNHDA and SQIVND (reference sequence). V shed 5 bases, J shed 7 bases, and the junction held 9 bases outside the gene matches. CDR3 coding DNA: TGTGCCAGTAGTGCCAGACTAGCGGGAGGGGGGTACGGGGAGCTGTTTTTT. This sequence encodes CASSARLAGGGYGELFF. Full variable domain (outside the CDR3, taken from reference TRBV19 and TRBJ2-2): DGGITQSPKYLFRKEGQNVTLSCEQNLNHDAMYWYRQDPGQGLRLIYYSQIVNDFQKGDIAEGYSVSREKKESFPLTVTSAQKNPTAFYLCASSARLAGGGYGELFFGEGSRLTVL.

V is TRBV11-2 and J is TRBJ1-6; perhaps TRBD1 as D (5 bases). Trimming took off 1 base at V and 10 bases at J, with 11 bases between the two ends. The germline V gene encodes CDR1 SGHAT and CDR2 FQNNGV. The length of the CDR3 is 14 residues. The CDR3 is CASSLVQAGSPLHF. CDR3 sequence (DNA): TGTGCCAGCAGCTTAGTACAGGCTGGATCACCCCTCCACTTT.

Worth noting for this clone: The same CDR3 arises from other DNA sequences in this sample as well. The CDR3: CASSSAGNTEAFF. In DNA form, the CDR3 reads TGCGCCAGCAGCTCGGCAGGGAACACTGAAGCTTTCTTT. The rearrangement joins TRBV5-1 to TRBJ1-1; no clear D gene. V lost 3 bases and J lost 1, with 7 bases in between. The germline gives CDR1 SGHRS, CDR2 YFSETQ. CDR3 length equals 13 residues. Drawing the rest from reference TRBV5-1 and TRBJ1-1, the complete variable domain is KAGVTQTPRYLIKTRGQQVTLSCSPISGHRSVSWYQQTPGQGLQFLFEYFSETQRNKGNFPGRFSGRQFSNSRSEMNVSTLELGDSALYLCASSSAGNTEAFFGQGTRLTVV.

The V and J genes are TRBV15 and TRBJ2-3; perhaps TRBD2 as D (6 bases). Germline CDR1 reads LNHNV; CDR2 reads YYDKDF (reference sequence). V was clipped by 6 bases and J by 0 bases, with 13 bases between them. The CDR3 is made up of 15 amino acids. DNA for the CDR3: TGTGCCACCAGTGAGAGGAGGGATAGCACAGATACGCAGTATTTT. Its translation: CATSERRDSTDTQYF.

The chain employs TRBV7-6 and TRBJ1-6, with 8 bases matching TRBD1. Germline-derived CDR1 and CDR2 are SGHVS and FNYEAQ. The CDR3 covers 15 residues. The ends lost 1 base at V and 7 bases at J; junction bases unmatched: 3. CDR3 DNA sequence: TGTGCCAGCAGCTTAGGGACAGGGATGAATTCACCCCTCCACTTT. As protein: CASSLGTGMNSPLHF.

The rearrangement links TRBV4-3 to TRBJ2-7; 13 nucleotides line up with TRBD2. This CDR3 contains 15 residues. The V segment lost 4 bases and the J segment 2 bases; nucleotides outside the gene matches: 2. Germline V gene data show CDR1 as LGHNA and CDR2 as YSLEER. CDR3 amino acids: CASSRTSGRAYEQYF. Here the CDR3 DNA reads TGCGCCAGCAGCCGCACTAGCGGGAGGGCCTACGAGCAGTACTTC.

The chain joins TRBV20-1 to TRBJ2-3, with 10 bases identical to TRBD2. Germline V gives CDR1 DFQATT, CDR2 SNEGSKA (reference sequence). The junction had 5 bases not matched to a gene; V was cut back by 3 bases and J by 5 bases. The CDR3 covers 14 residues. CDR3 nucleotide sequence: TGCAGTGCTAGTGGTCTAGCGGGAGTAGATACGCAGTATTTT. Residues: CSASGLAGVDTQYF.

In the case of this clone: Relative to the germline gene, one junction end is altered; a read error may explain this. Other DNA sequences from this sample encode an identical CDR3 as well. The chain is built from TRBV14 and TRBJ2-2; D is perhaps TRBD2 (5 bases). The germline gives CDR1 SGHDN, CDR2 FVKESK. This CDR3 is built from 14 residues. Written as DNA, the CDR3 is TGTGCCAGCAGCCTGAACGCAGTCACCGGGGAACTGTTTTTT. This codes for CASSLNAVTGELFF.

The chain couples TRBV6-5 to TRBJ2-1; D is unclear. The CDR3 contains 15 residues. CDR1 MNHEY and CDR2 SVGAGI come from the germline V gene. Trimming removed 0 bases at V and 5 bases at J, with 11 bases between. For the CDR3, the DNA is TGTGCCAGCAGTTACTCGCCACTTCTGAACAATGAGCAGTTCTTC. It translates to CASSYSPLLNNEQFF.

The CDR3 nucleotides read TGTGCCAGCAACCGACAGGTTAACTATGGCTACACCTTC. It specifies CASNRQVNYGYTF. The chain carries TRBV5-6 and TRBJ1-2; possible D gene TRBD1, 6 bases. CDR1 and CDR2 from the germline V gene are SGHDT and YYEEEE. The ends were cut back, 6 bases at V and 1 base at J, with 10 bases in the middle. The CDR3 has 13 residues.

The rearrangement links TRBV18 to TRBJ1-3; tentatively, D is TRBD1 (5 bases). V was shortened by 4 bases and J by 0 bases, with 13 bases between the two germline ends. The CDR3 runs to 16 residues. In germline, CDR1 is KGHSH, CDR2 LQKENI. CDR3 region: CASSRLTVSSGNTIYF. CDR3 nucleotide sequence: TGTGCCAGCTCACGACTGACAGTGTCCTCTGGAAACACCATATATTTT.

V gene TRBV24-1 combines with J gene TRBJ2-2, with TRBD2 matching over 8 bases. Germline V gene data show CDR1 as KGHDR and CDR2 as SFDVKD. The CDR3 has 15 residues. The junction had 7 bases not matched to a gene; V was cut back by 4 bases and J by 7 bases. The CDR3, as DNA: TGTGCCACCAGTGACCGCGGGGGGAGGGGCGGGGAGCTGTTTTTT. It specifies CATSDRGGRGGELFF.

The chain combines TRBV9 with TRBJ1-1, with D possibly being TRBD1 (6 bases). Between the trimmed V and J ends, which lost 3 bases and 4 bases, there was a span of 16 bases. Germline V gene data show CDR1 as SGDLS and CDR2 as YYNGEE. The CDR3 covers 15 residues. CDR3 protein: CASSGAGSGATEAFF. CDR3 coding DNA: TGTGCCAGCAGCGGAGCTGGATCAGGGGCCACTGAAGCTTTCTTT.

The genes are TRBV4-1 and TRBJ1-2; 10 nucleotides agree with TRBD1. The germline gives CDR1 MGHRA, CDR2 YSYEKL. The CDR3 runs 14 residues. V lost 4 bases, J lost 7 bases, and 6 bases stayed unmatched. The CDR3 DNA follows: TGCGCCAGCAGCCGAACGGACAGGGGGGGTGGCTACACCTTC. It codes for CASSRTDRGGGYTF.

This clone was counted between two and nine times. The chain links TRBV3-1 (or the pseudogene TRBV3-2) to TRBJ2-7, with no clear D. From germline, CDR1 is LGHDT and CDR2 YNNKEL (reference sequence). There are 15 residues in the CDR3. V lost 1 base and J lost 3, with 13 bases in between. The CDR3 loop is CASSQGHPRYYEQYF. The CDR3, as DNA: TGTGCCAGCAGCCAAGGACACCCGAGATACTACGAGCAGTACTTC.

The V gene is TRBV11-2, the J gene TRBJ1-2; 10 nucleotides align to TRBD1. Germline trimming cut 0 bases from V and 6 bases from J; bases unmatched to any gene: 13. The CDR3 has 18 residues. Looked up from germline, CDR1 is SGHAT and CDR2 is FQNNGV. The DNA of the CDR3 is TGTGCCAGCAGCTTAGAAGGGACAGGGGACCCAAACTATCATGGCTACACCTTC. As protein: CASSLEGTGDPNYHGYTF.

The V call is TRBV9, the J call TRBJ2-3; 12 bases fit TRBD2. There are 15 residues in the CDR3. Germline CDR1 SGDLS, CDR2 YYNGEE. V was pared by 5 bases and J by 7 bases, with 8 bases of the junction left unmatched. This chain's CDR3 is CASSPGTSGSYTQYF. The CDR3, as DNA: TGTGCCAGCAGTCCCGGGACTAGCGGGTCCTATACGCAGTATTTT.

The chain uses TRBV14 and TRBJ1-6; TRBD1 aligns across 7 bases. The germline gives CDR1 SGHDN, CDR2 FVKESK. The V segment lost 5 bases and the J segment 7 bases; nucleotides outside the gene matches: 8. The length of the CDR3 is 15 residues. The CDR3 coding sequence is TGTGCCAGCAGCTTGGGACAGACGTCGAATTCACCCCTCCACTTT. This gives the protein CASSLGQTSNSPLHF.

The rearrangement joins TRBV18 to TRBJ1-5; maybe TRBD1 (5 bases). Trimming took 2 bases from V and 4 from J, leaving 18 bases between them. CDR1 and CDR2 from the germline V gene are KGHSH and LQKENI. This CDR3 has 17 residues. CDR3 nucleotides: TGTGCCAGCTCACCATTTAACTTCGGGACTGCTAATCAGCCCCAGCATTTT. Residues: CASSPFNFGTANQPQHF.

This chain connects TRBV21-1 to TRBJ1-1. TRBV21-1 is described as a pseudogene. CDR3 length: 15 residues. The DNA of the CDR3 is TGTGCCAGCAGCAATGCGGGGGGGCGCGGCACTGAAGCTTTCTTT. Amino acid sequence: CASSNAGGRGTEAFF.

This chain links TRBV19 with TRBJ1-5; the D gene is possibly TRBD1 (5 bases). This CDR3 spans 15 amino acids. V lost 3 bases to trimming and J lost 7 bases, with 16 bases between them. The V gene's germline CDR1 is LNHDA and CDR2 SQIVND (reference sequence). The CDR3: CASSIGRSGGQPQHF. CDR3 sequence (DNA): TGTGCCAGTAGTATTGGTCGGTCCGGGGGACAGCCCCAGCATTTT.

The chain recombines TRBV5-8 with TRBJ1-5; D uncertain. V lost 2 bases, J lost 0 bases, and 12 bases lay in between. This CDR3 is 16 amino acids long. Germline CDR1 reads SGHTS; CDR2 reads YDEGEE. DNA of the CDR3: TGTGCCAGCAGCTTCCTGACACTTTATAGCAATCAGCCCCAGCATTTT. Its protein is CASSFLTLYSNQPQHF.

The V call is TRBV27, the J call TRBJ1-2; D is perhaps TRBD1 (5 bases). The V end lost 3 bases, the J end lost 6 bases, and 17 bases lay between the germline ends. The CDR3 is 15 residues long. Germline CDR1 reads MNHEY; CDR2 reads SMNVEV (reference sequence). The CDR3: CASSLGGTLLDGYTF. CDR3 nucleotide sequence: TGTGCCAGCAGTTTGGGCGGGACCCTCCTTGATGGCTACACCTTC.

About this clone: The sample contains more than one DNA sequence encoding this CDR3. The CDR3 nucleotides are TGTGCTAGTGGACCCGGACAGGGCTACGAGCAGTACTTC. The encoded protein is CASGPGQGYEQYF. V and J are TRBV12-5 and TRBJ2-7, with TRBD1 matching over 8 bases. The germline V gene has CDR1 LGHNT and CDR2 FRNRAP. J gave up 3 bases and V 6 bases, and 4 bases lay outside the gene matches. This CDR3 has 13 amino acids.

V gene TRBV6-4 combines with J gene TRBJ2-1, with D maybe TRBD2 (5 bases). The V end lost 2 bases, the J end lost 5 bases, and 10 bases lay between the germline ends. CDR1 and CDR2 (germline): MRHNA, SNTAGT. The CDR3 totals 14 residues. The CDR3 DNA reads as TGTGCCAGCAGTGACAGCGGCGGCCACAATGAGCAGTTCTTC. It translates to CASSDSGGHNEQFF.

This clone appeared a single time. This chain links TRBV11-3 with TRBJ2-3; 12 bases line up with TRBD2. Trimming at V came to 7 bases and at J to 3 bases, leaving 17 bases not matched to a gene. The CDR3 covers 19 residues. CDR1 SGHNT and CDR2 YENEEA come from the germline V gene. The DNA of the CDR3 is TGTGCCAGCACCCCGACTAGCGGGAGACGCATTCTGGGAACAGATACGCAGTATTTT. Protein: CASTPTSGRRILGTDTQYF.

V gene TRBV25-1 combines with J gene TRBJ1-2; D may be TRBD1 (6 bases). The CDR3 contains 16 residues. V gave up 5 bases and J gave up 8 bases, with 24 bases separating them. In germline, CDR1 is MGHDK, CDR2 SYGVNS. The CDR3 protein is CASSLQGPGPMGGYTF. Here the CDR3 DNA reads TGTGCCAGCAGTTTACAGGGACCGGGCCCTATGGGGGGCTACACCTTC.

The chain combines TRBV30 with TRBJ1-1, with 7 bases identical to TRBD1. Trimming at V came to 5 bases and at J to 5 bases, leaving 20 bases not matched to a gene. The CDR3 has 17 residues. CDR1 and CDR2 (germline): GTSNPN, SVGIG (reference sequence). The CDR3 bases are TGTGCCTGGCTCAATCCAACAGGGGCCGTGGCGCGAACTGAAGCTTTCTTT. Amino acids: CAWLNPTGAVARTEAFF.